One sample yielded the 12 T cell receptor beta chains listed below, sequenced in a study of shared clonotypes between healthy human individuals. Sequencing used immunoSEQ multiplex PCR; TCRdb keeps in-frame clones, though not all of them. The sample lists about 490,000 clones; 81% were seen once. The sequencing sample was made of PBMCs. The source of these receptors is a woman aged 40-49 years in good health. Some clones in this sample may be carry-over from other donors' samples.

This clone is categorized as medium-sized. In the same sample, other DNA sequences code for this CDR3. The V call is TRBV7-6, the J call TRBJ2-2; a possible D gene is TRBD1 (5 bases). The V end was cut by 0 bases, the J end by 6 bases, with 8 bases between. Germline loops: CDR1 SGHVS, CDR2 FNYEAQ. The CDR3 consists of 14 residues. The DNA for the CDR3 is TGTGCCAGCAGCTTAGCGGTAGGGGCCGGGGAGCTGTTTTTT. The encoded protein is CASSLAVGAGELFF.

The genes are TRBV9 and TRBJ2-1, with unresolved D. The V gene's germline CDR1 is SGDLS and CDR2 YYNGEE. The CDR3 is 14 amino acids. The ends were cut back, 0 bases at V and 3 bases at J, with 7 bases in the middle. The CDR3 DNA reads TGTGCCAGCAGCGTAGACACAATCTACAATGAGCAGTTCTTC. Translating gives CASSVDTIYNEQFF.

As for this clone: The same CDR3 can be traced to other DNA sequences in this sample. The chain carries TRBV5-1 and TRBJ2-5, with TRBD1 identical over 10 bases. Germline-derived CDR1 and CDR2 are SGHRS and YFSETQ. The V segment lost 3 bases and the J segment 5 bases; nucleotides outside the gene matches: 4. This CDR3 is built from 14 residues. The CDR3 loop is CASSSTGGEETQYF. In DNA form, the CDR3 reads TGCGCCAGCAGCTCGACAGGGGGCGAGGAGACCCAGTACTTC.

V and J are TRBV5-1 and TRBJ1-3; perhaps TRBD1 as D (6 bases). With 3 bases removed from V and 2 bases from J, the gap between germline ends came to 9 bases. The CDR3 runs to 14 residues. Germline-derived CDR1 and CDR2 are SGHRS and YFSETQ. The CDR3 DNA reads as TGCGCCAGCAGCTATAACAGGGCTGGAAACACCATATATTTT. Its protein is CASSYNRAGNTIYF.

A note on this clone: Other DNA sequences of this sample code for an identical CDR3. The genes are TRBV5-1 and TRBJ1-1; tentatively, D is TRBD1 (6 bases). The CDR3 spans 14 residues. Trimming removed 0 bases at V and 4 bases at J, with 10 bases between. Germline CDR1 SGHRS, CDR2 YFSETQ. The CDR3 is CASSLAGVGTEAFF. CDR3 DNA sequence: TGCGCCAGCAGCTTGGCAGGGGTGGGCACTGAAGCTTTCTTT.

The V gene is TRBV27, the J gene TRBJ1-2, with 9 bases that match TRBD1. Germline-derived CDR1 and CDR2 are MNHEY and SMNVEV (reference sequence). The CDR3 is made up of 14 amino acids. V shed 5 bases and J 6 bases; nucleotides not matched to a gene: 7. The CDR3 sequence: CASSPRTGDNGYTF. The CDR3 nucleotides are TGTGCCAGCAGTCCCCGGACAGGGGATAATGGCTACACCTTC.

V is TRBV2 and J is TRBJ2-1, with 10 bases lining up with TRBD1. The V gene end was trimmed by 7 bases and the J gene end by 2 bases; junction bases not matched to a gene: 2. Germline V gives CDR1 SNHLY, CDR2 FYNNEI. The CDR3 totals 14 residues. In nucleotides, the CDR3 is TGTGCCAGCATGACAGGGGGCGCCTACAATGAGCAGTTCTTC. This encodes CASMTGGAYNEQFF.

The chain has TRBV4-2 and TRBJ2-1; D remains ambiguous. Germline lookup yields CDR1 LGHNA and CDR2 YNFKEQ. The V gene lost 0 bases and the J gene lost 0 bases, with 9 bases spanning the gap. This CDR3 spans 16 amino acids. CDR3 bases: TGTGCCAGCAGCCAAGAAGGGCCCAGCTCCTACAATGAGCAGTTCTTC. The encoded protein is CASSQEGPSSYNEQFF.

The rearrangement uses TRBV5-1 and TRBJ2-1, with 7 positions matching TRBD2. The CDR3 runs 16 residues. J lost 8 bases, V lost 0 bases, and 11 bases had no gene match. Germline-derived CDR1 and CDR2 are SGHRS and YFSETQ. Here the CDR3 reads CASSLEGTGGYDEQFF. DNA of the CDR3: TGCGCCAGCAGCTTGGAAGGGACCGGGGGGTACGATGAGCAGTTCTTC. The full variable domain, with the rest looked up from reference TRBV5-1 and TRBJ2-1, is KAGVTQTPRYLIKTRGQQVTLSCSPISGHRSVSWYQQTPGQGLQFLFEYFSETQRNKGNFPGRFSGRQFSNSRSEMNVSTLELGDSALYLCASSLEGTGGYDEQFFGPGTRLTVL.

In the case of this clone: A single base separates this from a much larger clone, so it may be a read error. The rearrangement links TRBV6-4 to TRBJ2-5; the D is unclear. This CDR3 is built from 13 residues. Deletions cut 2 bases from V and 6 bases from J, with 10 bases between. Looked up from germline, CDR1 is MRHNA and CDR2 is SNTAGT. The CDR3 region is CASSDTYGKTQYF. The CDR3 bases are TGTGCCAGCAGTGACACTTACGGCAAGACCCAGTACTTC.

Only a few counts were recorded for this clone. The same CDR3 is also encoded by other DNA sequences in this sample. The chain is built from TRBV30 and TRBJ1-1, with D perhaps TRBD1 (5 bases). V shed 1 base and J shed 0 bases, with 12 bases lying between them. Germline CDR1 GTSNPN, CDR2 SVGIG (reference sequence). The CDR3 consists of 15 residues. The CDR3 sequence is CAWSGGVWVNTEAFF. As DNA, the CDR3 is TGTGCCTGGAGTGGGGGGGTATGGGTGAACACTGAAGCTTTCTTT.

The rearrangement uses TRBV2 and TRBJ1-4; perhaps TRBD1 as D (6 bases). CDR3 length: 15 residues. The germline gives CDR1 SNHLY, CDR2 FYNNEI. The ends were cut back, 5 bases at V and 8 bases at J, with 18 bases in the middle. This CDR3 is CASSWVGQGGEKLFF. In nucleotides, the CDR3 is TGTGCCAGCAGTTGGGTGGGACAAGGTGGCGAAAAACTGTTTTTT.